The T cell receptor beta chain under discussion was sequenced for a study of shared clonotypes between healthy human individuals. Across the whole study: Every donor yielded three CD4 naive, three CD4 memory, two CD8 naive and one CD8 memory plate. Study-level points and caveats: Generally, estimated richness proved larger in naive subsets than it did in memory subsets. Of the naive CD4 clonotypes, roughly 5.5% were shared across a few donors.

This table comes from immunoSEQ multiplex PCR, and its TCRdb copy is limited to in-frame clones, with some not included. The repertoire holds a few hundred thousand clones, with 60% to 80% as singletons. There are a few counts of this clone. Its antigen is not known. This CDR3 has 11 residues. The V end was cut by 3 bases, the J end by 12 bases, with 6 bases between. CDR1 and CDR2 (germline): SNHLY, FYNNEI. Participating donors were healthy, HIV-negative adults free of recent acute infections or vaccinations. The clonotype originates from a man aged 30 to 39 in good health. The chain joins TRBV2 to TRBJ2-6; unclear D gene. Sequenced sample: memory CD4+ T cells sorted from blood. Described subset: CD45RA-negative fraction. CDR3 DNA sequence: TGTGCCAGCAGTGACCACCCCGTCCTGACTTTC. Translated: CASSDHPVLTF.